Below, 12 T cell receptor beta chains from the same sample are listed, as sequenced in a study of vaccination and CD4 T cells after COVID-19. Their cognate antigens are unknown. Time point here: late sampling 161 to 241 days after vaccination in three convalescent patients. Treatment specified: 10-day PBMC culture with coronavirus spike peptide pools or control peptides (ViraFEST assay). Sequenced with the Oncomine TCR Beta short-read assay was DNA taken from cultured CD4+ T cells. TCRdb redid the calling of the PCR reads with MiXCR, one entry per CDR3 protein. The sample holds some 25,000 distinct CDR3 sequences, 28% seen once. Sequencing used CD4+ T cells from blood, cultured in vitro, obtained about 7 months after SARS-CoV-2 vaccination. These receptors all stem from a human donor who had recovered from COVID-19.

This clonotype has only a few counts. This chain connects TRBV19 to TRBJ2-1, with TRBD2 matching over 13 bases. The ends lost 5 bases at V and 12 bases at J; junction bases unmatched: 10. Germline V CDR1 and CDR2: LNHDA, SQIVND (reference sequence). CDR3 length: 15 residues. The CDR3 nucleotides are TGTGCCAGTAGTGCGGGACTAGCGGGGCTCGTAGGGCAGTTCTTC. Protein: CASSAGLAGLVGQFF.

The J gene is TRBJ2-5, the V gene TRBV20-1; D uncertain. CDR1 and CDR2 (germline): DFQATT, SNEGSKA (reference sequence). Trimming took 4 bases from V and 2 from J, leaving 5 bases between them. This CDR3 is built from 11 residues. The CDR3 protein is CSAMGQETQYF. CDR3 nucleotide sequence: TGCAGTGCTATGGGTCAAGAGACCCAGTACTTC.

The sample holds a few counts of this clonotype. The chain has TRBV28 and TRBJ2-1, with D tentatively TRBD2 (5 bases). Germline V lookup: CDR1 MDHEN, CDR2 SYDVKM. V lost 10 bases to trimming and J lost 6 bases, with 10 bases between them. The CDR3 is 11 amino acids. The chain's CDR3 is CATRDFNEQFF. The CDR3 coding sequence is TGTGCCACCCGGGATTTCAATGAGCAGTTCTTC.

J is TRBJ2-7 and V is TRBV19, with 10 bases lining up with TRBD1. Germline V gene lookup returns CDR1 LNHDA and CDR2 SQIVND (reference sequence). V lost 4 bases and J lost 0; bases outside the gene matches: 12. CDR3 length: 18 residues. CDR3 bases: TGTGCCAGTAGTACCTCGTCGCGGGACAGGGGATCCTCCTACGAGCAGTACTTC. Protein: CASSTSSRDRGSSYEQYF.

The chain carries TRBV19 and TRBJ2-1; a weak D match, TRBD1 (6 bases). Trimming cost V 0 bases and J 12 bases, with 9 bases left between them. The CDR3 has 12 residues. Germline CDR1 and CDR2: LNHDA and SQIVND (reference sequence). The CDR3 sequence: CASSIEGGAQFF. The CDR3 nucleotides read TGTGCCAGTAGTATAGAAGGGGGAGCGCAGTTCTTC. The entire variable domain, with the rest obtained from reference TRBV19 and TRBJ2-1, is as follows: DGGITQSPKYLFRKEGQNVTLSCEQNLNHDAMYWYRQDPGQGLRLIYYSQIVNDFQKGDIAEGYSVSREKKESFPLTVTSAQKNPTAFYLCASSIEGGAQFFGPGTRLTVL.

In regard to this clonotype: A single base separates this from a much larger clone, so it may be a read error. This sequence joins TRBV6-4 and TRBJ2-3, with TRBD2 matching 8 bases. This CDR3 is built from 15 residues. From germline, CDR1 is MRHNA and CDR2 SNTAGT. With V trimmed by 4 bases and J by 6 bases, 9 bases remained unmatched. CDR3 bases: TGTGCCAGCAGTGGGGGGCGGGAGGTGACGGATACGCAGTATTTT. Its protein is CASSGGREVTDTQYF.

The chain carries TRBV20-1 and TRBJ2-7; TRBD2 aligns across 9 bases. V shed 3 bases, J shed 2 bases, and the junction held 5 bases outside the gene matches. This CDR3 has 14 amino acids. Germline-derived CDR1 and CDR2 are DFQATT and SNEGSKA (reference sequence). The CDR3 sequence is CSARWASGAYEQYF. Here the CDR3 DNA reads TGCAGTGCTAGGTGGGCTAGCGGGGCCTACGAGCAGTACTTC.

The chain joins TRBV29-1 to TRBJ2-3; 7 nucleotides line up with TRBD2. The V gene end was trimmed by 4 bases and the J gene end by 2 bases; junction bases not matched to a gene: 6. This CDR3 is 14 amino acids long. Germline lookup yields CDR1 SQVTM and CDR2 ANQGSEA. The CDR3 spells CSVGLGGFTDTQYF. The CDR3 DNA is TGCAGCGTTGGGTTGGGAGGGTTCACAGATACGCAGTATTTT.

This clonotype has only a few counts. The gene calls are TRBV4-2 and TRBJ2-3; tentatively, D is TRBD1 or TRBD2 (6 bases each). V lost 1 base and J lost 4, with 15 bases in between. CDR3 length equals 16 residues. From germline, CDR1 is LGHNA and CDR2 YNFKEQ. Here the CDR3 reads CASSQAGPGEADTQYF. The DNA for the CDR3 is TGTGCCAGCAGCCAAGCTGGTCCAGGGGAGGCAGATACGCAGTATTTT.

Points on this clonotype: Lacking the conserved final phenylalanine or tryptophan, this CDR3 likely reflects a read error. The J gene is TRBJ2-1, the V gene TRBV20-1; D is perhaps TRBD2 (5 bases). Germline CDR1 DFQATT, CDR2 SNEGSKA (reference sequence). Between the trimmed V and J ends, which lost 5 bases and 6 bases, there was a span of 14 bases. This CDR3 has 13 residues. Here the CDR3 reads CSADRTRPNEQFL. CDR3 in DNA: TGCAGTGCTGACCGCACTAGGCCCAATGAGCAGTTCCTC.

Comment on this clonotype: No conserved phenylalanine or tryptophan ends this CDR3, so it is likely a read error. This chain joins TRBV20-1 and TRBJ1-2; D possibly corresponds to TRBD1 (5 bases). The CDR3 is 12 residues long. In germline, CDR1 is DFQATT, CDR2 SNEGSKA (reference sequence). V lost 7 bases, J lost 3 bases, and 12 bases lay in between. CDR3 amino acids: CSVPTADYGYTS. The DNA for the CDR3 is TGCAGTGTTCCGACAGCCGACTATGGCTACACCTCC.

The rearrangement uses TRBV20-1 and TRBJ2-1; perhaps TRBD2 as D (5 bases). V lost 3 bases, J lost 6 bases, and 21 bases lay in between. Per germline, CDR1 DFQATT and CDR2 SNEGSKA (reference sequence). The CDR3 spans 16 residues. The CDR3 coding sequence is TGCAGTGCTAGTAAGGGAGATACAGCCTGGGTCAATGAGCAGTTCTTC. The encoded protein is CSASKGDTAWVNEQFF.